The rows below give T cell receptor beta chains drawn from one sample of a study of shared clonotypes between healthy human individuals. Here immunoSEQ multiplex PCR was the method, and the copy in TCRdb shows in-frame clones only, minus some. Of approximately 500,000 clones in the sample, about 85% are singletons; the top ten hold over 9.5%. The sequenced sample was PBMCs. The receptors derive from a woman aged 40 to 55 in good health. Some clones in this sample may be carry-over from other donors' samples. CDR3s include the opening cysteine and the closing phenylalanine or tryptophan. A D gene is named only where the DNA matches it firmly. Clone sizes are given selectively: once, few, many, or a class where the clone is expanded.

j_call d_call v_call clone_size cdr3_aa cdr3_nt
TRBJ1-2 TRBD1 TRBV27 - CATYRGSYGYTF TGTGCCACCTACAGGGGGTCCTATGGCTACACCTTC
TRBJ1-1 TRBD1 TRBV7-2 - CASSLYRTPRQGTAFF TGTGCCAGCAGCTTATATCGAACCCCTAGACAGGGGACGGCTTTCTTT
TRBJ2-5 - TRBV6-1 once CASRGYKTQYF TGTGCCAGCAGGGGGTACAAGACCCAGTACTTC
TRBJ1-4 TRBD1 TRBV7-9 - CASSPGQGAATNEKLFF TGTGCCAGCAGCCCGGGACAGGGGGCCGCAACTAATGAAAAACTGTTTTTT
TRBJ2-5 - TRBV6-6 - CASREVIDKETQYF TGTGCCAGCAGGGAGGTTATCGATAAAGAGACCCAGTACTTC
TRBJ1-2 - TRBV4-3 many CASSQHGTHGLSGGYTF TGCGCCAGCAGCCAACACGGGACCCACGGGCTCTCGGGTGGCTACACCTTC
TRBJ2-1 - TRBV5-1 - CASSLRLQAEQFF TGCGCCAGCAGCCTACGACTTCAGGCGGAGCAGTTCTTC
TRBJ1-5 - TRBV19 - CARSGGSNQPQHF TGTGCCAGAAGTGGGGGGTCCAATCAGCCCCAGCATTTT
TRBJ2-2 - TRBV19 - CASSNPQAPDNTGELFF TGTGCCAGTAGTAACCCCCAGGCGCCTGATAACACCGGGGAGCTGTTTTTT
TRBJ1-2 - TRBV28 - CASSLRGYGYTF TGTGCCAGCAGTTTAAGGGGCTATGGCTACACCTTC
TRBJ1-2 - TRBV5-4 - CASSLDPQSSGYTF TGTGCCAGCAGCTTGGACCCCCAGTCCAGTGGCTACACCTTC
TRBJ1-1 - TRBV21-1 few CASSQRSTEAFF TGTGCCAGCAGCCAAAGGAGCACTGAAGCTTTCTTT
TRBJ1-1 TRBD1 TRBV19 - CASMRTGGSHGAFF TGTGCCAGTATGAGGACAGGGGGCAGTCACGGGGCTTTCTTT
TRBJ1-5 TRBD1 TRBV7-2 - CASSSLDRADQPQHF TGTGCCAGCAGCTCCCTGGACAGGGCTGATCAGCCCCAGCATTTT
TRBJ2-7 TRBD1 TRBV9 few CASSAGQGWGNEQYF TGTGCCAGCAGCGCCGGACAGGGTTGGGGTAACGAGCAGTACTTC
TRBJ2-2 - TRBV14 few CASSQLFGAGELFF TGTGCCAGCAGCCAATTGTTTGGGGCCGGGGAGCTGTTTTTT
TRBJ1-1 - TRBV28 - CASSFRAGNEAFF TGTGCCAGCAGTTTTAGGGCCGGGAATGAAGCTTTCTTT
TRBJ2-3 - TRBV18 - CASSPQPLRTSTDTQYF TGTGCCAGCTCACCACAACCCCTCAGGACTAGCACAGATACGCAGTATTTT
TRBJ2-1 - TRBV5-4 - CASSLYRGGGNEQFF TGTGCCAGCAGCTTGTACAGGGGGGGAGGCAATGAGCAGTTCTTC
TRBJ2-3 - TRBV9 - CASSPAGTDTQYF TGTGCCAGCAGCCCAGCAGGCACAGATACGCAGTATTTT
TRBJ1-4 - TRBV15 - CATSSGTTNEKLFF TGTGCCACCAGCTCAGGTACAACTAATGAAAAACTGTTTTTT
TRBJ2-5 - TRBV5-6 - CASSSVGAWETQYF TGTGCCAGCAGCTCCGTGGGGGCCTGGGAGACCCAGTACTTC
TRBJ2-5 TRBD2 TRBV11-2 - CASSLVGGRALQETQYF TGTGCCAGCAGCTTAGTTGGCGGGAGGGCCCTCCAAGAGACCCAGTACTTC
TRBJ2-5 - TRBV25-1 - CARKLDYKNQETQYF TGTGCCAGAAAGCTGGACTACAAGAATCAAGAGACCCAGTACTTC
TRBJ2-6 - TRBV5-1 - CASSLAGVGANVLTF TGCGCCAGCAGCTTGGCCGGGGTAGGGGCCAACGTCCTGACTTTC
TRBJ2-2 - TRBV9 - CASSVDPRRANTGELFF TGTGCCAGCAGCGTAGACCCCCGAAGGGCGAACACCGGGGAGCTGTTTTTT
TRBJ2-7 TRBD1 TRBV15 - CATSKTPGQGASEQYF TGTGCCACCAGCAAGACGCCGGGACAGGGGGCGAGCGAGCAGTACTTC
TRBJ2-1 - TRBV30 - CAWRPGWTGEQFF TGTGCCTGGAGACCCGGATGGACTGGTGAGCAGTTCTTC
TRBJ2-5 - TRBV9 - CASSATTRGPQETQYF TGTGCCAGCAGCGCGACTACCAGGGGCCCCCAAGAGACCCAGTACTTC
TRBJ2-7 TRBD1 TRBV6-1 - CASRKGQGLPYEQYF TGTGCCAGCAGAAAGGGACAGGGGCTCCCCTACGAGCAGTACTTC
TRBJ2-7 TRBD1 TRBV9 - CASSVGTVAEQYF TGTGCCAGCAGCGTGGGGACAGTCGCCGAGCAGTACTTC
TRBJ1-4 - TRBV5-4 once CASSTQGNRNEKLFF TGTGCCAGCAGCACTCAGGGTAACCGGAATGAAAAACTGTTTTTT
TRBJ1-1 - TRBV5-1 few CASSKNTEAFF TGCGCCAGCAGTAAGAACACTGAAGCTTTCTTT
TRBJ1-2 - TRBV7-3 - CASSPLPGSSNYGYTF TGTGCCAGCAGCCCACTTCCGGGTTCTTCGAACTATGGCTACACCTTC
TRBJ1-4 - TRBV6-7 - CASSYSRDRDEKLFF TGTGCCAGCAGTTACTCTCGTGACAGAGATGAAAAACTGTTTTTT
TRBJ2-7 TRBD2 TRBV5-1 - CASRLLSGSPSYEQYF TGCGCCAGCAGACTCCTAAGCGGGAGCCCATCCTACGAGCAGTACTTC
TRBJ1-5 TRBD1 TRBV5-3 - CAQKWGQDYQPQHF TGTGCCCAAAAGTGGGGACAGGATTATCAGCCCCAGCATTTT
TRBJ1-1 TRBD1 TRBV6-5 few CASSQQTGGNTEAFF TGTGCCAGCAGTCAACAGACAGGGGGGAACACTGAAGCTTTCTTT
TRBJ2-7 TRBD2 TRBV7-2 - CASSILAGGPDYEQYF TGTGCCAGCAGCATCCTAGCGGGAGGGCCGGACTACGAGCAGTACTTC
TRBJ1-3 - TRBV7-3 many CASSSQPMSSGNTIYF TGTGCCAGCAGCTCGCAGCCCATGAGCTCTGGAAACACCATATATTTT
TRBJ2-3 TRBD1 TRBV19 - CASSMDRSTDTQYF TGTGCCAGTAGTATGGACAGGAGCACAGATACGCAGTATTTT
TRBJ2-3 - TRBV5-1 - CASSPAQRSTDTQYF TGCGCCAGCAGCCCGGCCCAGAGGAGCACAGATACGCAGTATTTT
TRBJ2-5 - TRBV5-1 - CASTPARGKGTQYF TGCGCCAGCACACCCGCACGGGGCAAGGGGACCCAGTACTTC
TRBJ2-5 - TRBV18 - CASSLGALGETQYF TGTGCCAGCAGCTTGGGGGCCCTCGGAGAGACCCAGTACTTC
TRBJ2-2 - TRBV28 - CASSLREYTGELFF TGTGCCAGCAGTTTAAGGGAGTACACCGGGGAGCTGTTTTTT
TRBJ2-3 TRBD2 TRBV7-2 - CASSLVGGRGTDTQYF TGTGCCAGCAGCTTAGTGGGCGGGAGGGGCACAGATACGCAGTATTTT
TRBJ2-1 TRBD2 TRBV7-2 - CASNGPLPPGTSYHNEQFF TGTGCCAGCAACGGACCCCTTCCCCCCGGGACTAGTTACCACAATGAGCAGTTCTTC
TRBJ2-7 - TRBV15 - CATSRDQGSYEQYF TGTGCCACCAGCAGAGACCAGGGTTCCTACGAGCAGTACTTC
TRBJ2-1 TRBD2 TRBV10-1 - CASSVKREPNEQFF TGCGCCAGCAGTGTAAAGCGGGAGCCCAATGAGCAGTTCTTC
TRBJ2-5 - TRBV29-1 - CSVEDTEGSQETQYF TGCAGCGTTGAAGATACTGAAGGTTCCCAAGAGACCCAGTACTTC
TRBJ2-2 TRBD2 TRBV7-3 - CASSKSLSGTVGELFF TGTGCCAGCAGCAAATCTCTTAGCGGGACGGTCGGGGAGCTGTTTTTT
TRBJ2-3 - TRBV6-6 few CASSYEGARTDTQYF TGTGCCAGCAGTTACGAGGGCGCCCGCACAGATACGCAGTATTTT
TRBJ1-3 - TRBV7-9 - CASSLVGISGNTIYF TGTGCCAGCAGCTTAGTAGGCATCTCTGGAAACACCATATATTTT
TRBJ2-5 - TRBV6-5 - CASSPLLAQETQYF TGTGCCAGCAGTCCCCTCCTAGCGCAAGAGACCCAGTACTTC